This TCR beta chain was sequenced for a study of T cell responses to AZD1222 COVID-19 vaccine (dated by TCRdb to the early 2020s). Concerning the study at large: A total of 233 trial participants underwent TCR sequencing, of whom approximately 210 received two doses of AZD1222 and roughly 25 received two doses of the MenACWY control vaccine. Trial participants were enrolled into age subgroups of 18-55, 56-69 and 70-plus years, which contained 148, 28 and 57 TCR-sequenced participants, respectively.

Points the paper makes about the study in general: The vaccine-associated CD4 TCRs covered the entire spike protein, and the dominant responses fell in regions 160-218 and 743-854. After two AZD1222 doses, spike-specific TCR breadth and depth were significantly higher than at day 0 and than in MenACWY recipients. In the small 56-69-year group, the increase in depth fell short of significance, most likely because of low power. Only five or six AZD1222 recipients were SARS-CoV-2 seropositive at baseline, limiting conclusions about previously exposed vaccinees. Because no day 14 peak-response samples were available, repertoires were characterized only after the peak T cell response. Participants were mostly white British, with more females than males. The authors suggested clonal diversity may have been underestimated. Reportedly, close to half of the unique spike-specific TCRs recognized epitopes lying outside the regions that are mutated in the B.1.351 and B.1.1.7 variants.

The CDR3 regions of human TCRbeta chains were analyzed by immunosequencing. The study's own analysis went as follows. TCRs in the repertoires were compared against a reference library of SARS-CoV-2-specific TCRs that had been generated with the MIRA antigen-specificity platform. Breadth was defined as the fraction of unique TCRs that were SARS-CoV-2-associated, and depth was defined as the fraction of total T cells that were SARS-CoV-2-associated. Using the MIRA data, each spike-specific TCR was assigned both to the spike region to which the TCR was reactive and to a CD4 or CD8 class. Log10-transformed breadth and depth values were compared by one-way ANOVA with Sidak's multiple comparisons tests. TCRdb took this table from immuneACCESS and kept in-frame rearrangements with V and J called. Such tables lack part of the clones; where checked against another copy, unresolved V genes explain under half of the gap, and the rest is unexplained. The V and J calls and clone size come from that table; D and trimming were worked out from the DNA. The table for this sample lists some 150,000 clones; approximately 88% of them were counted only once. The ten top clones hold more than 3% of the sample.

Regarding this clone: Which antigen it targets is not known. Within one base of it there is no much larger clone, and no base qualities were kept.

This specimen's time point label, per the study, means: baseline before first vaccination. In light of the paper, this sample's treatment or condition label describes: meningococcal conjugate vaccine given as trial control. Vaccinee samples came from UK trials COV001 and COV002, including a single-blind randomized controlled phase 2/3 trial of AZD1222 (ChAdOx1 nCoV-19) in healthy adults. Trial participant PBMC samples were collected at day 0 and day 28 after the second dose for TCRbeta chain sequencing. Its CDR3 holds 16 amino acids, cysteine through phenylalanine. Only CDR3 DNA is held: 48 bases, read in frame from base 1. The CDR1 and CDR2 encoded by the germline V gene are SNHLY and FYNNEI. Deletion took 4 bases off V and 5 bases off J, with a span of 19 bases between the germline ends.

The sample consisted of peripheral blood, taken on day 0 of MenACWY control vaccination. This sequence originates from an adult in good health. The rearranged segments are TRBV2 and TRBJ2-3, with no D gene named confidently. The CDR3 protein sequence reads: CASSVYLNPPEDTQYF. DNA sequence: TGTGCCAGCAGTGTGTATTTAAATCCCCCCGAAGATACGCAGTATTTT. With the portions outside the CDR3 filled from the reference TRBV2 and TRBJ2-3 genes, the complete variable region becomes EPEVTQTPSHQVTQMGQEVILRCVPISNHLYFYWYRQILGQKVEFLVSFYNNEISEKSEIFDDQFSVERPDGSNFTLKIRSTKLEDSAMYFCASSVYLNPPEDTQYFGPGTRLTVL.